The 24 T cell receptor beta chains below come from one sample, sequenced in a study of blood T cell repertoires in COVID-19. Profiled with immunoSEQ multiplex PCR; TCRdb holds only in-frame clones, not every one. Found here are approximately 210,000 clones, just over 85% of them singletons; the top ten hold about 2.2%. The sample comprised peripheral blood. Every receptor here comes from a young man who had recovered from COVID-19.

The V and J genes are TRBV3-1 (or the pseudogene TRBV3-2) and TRBJ2-6, with D unresolved. Germline V gene sequence: CDR1 LGHDT, CDR2 YNNKEL (reference sequence). The germline V and J ends were trimmed by 0 bases and 0 bases, with 12 bases remaining between them. The CDR3 has 18 residues. CDR3 sequence (DNA): TGTGCCAGCAGCCAAGACCCGACATCGATCTCTGGGGCCAACGTCCTGACTTTC. Amino acids: CASSQDPTSISGANVLTF.

The chain uses TRBV6-2 or TRBV6-3 and TRBJ1-1; D remains ambiguous. With 2 bases removed from V and 6 bases from J, the gap between germline ends came to 4 bases. Germline V lookup: CDR1 MNHEY, CDR2 SVGEGT. This CDR3 contains 11 residues. CDR3 loop: CASSYAAEAFF. In DNA form, the CDR3 reads TGTGCCAGCAGTTACGCGGCTGAAGCTTTCTTT.

The chain employs TRBV7-9 and TRBJ2-1; D is possibly TRBD1 (5 bases). This CDR3 spans 14 amino acids. Per the germline V gene, CDR1 is SEHNR and CDR2 is FQNEAQ (reference sequence). Trimming removed 6 bases from V and 7 bases from J, with 16 bases in between. CDR3 protein: CASSPILGDNEQFF. The DNA for the CDR3 is TGTGCCAGCAGTCCTATTTTAGGGGATAATGAGCAGTTCTTC.

The CDR3: CASREGYYSNQPQHF. The CDR3 DNA is TGTGCCAGCAGAGAGGGCTACTATAGCAATCAGCCCCAGCATTTT. This chain uses TRBV6-5 with TRBJ1-5; no reliable D call. The CDR3 contains 15 residues. Germline V CDR1 and CDR2: MNHEY, SVGAGI. V was trimmed by 6 bases and J by 0 bases, leaving 12 bases between them.

This chain connects TRBV6-5 to TRBJ1-1; 8 positions match TRBD1. V lost 3 bases, J lost 3 bases, and 6 bases stayed unmatched. CDR1 is MNHEY, CDR2 SVGAGI, per germline. This CDR3 spans 15 amino acids. CDR3 DNA: TGTGCCAGCAGTTATTCGACAGGGGCCCACACTGAAGCTTTCTTT. This sequence encodes CASSYSTGAHTEAFF.

The gene calls are TRBV28 and TRBJ2-7, with 12 positions matching TRBD2. The V and J ends lost 8 bases and 2 bases, in that order; junction bases with no gene match: 13. The CDR3 spans 17 residues. Germline assignment: CDR1 MDHEN and CDR2 SYDVKM. CDR3 sequence: CASRRPSGLAGTYEQYF. The CDR3 nucleotides are TGTGCCAGCCGCCGCCCTTCTGGACTAGCGGGGACCTACGAGCAGTACTTC.

This clone appeared a single time. The chain links TRBV9 to TRBJ1-2; D is uncertain. Per germline, CDR1 SGDLS and CDR2 YYNGEE. V was pared by 1 base and J by 8 bases, with 18 bases between. The CDR3 is made up of 15 amino acids. CDR3 coding DNA: TGTGCCAGCAGCGTAAACTCCTCTCCCTCTTGGGGCTACACCTTC. Its translation: CASSVNSSPSWGYTF.

This clone was seen more than once but under ten times. The chain is built from TRBV11-2 and TRBJ2-2, with a tentative D call TRBD1 (5 bases). Trimming removed 4 bases from V and 7 bases from J, with 16 bases in between. Germline lookup yields CDR1 SGHAT and CDR2 FQNNGV. The CDR3 extends over 15 amino acids. CDR3 DNA sequence: TGTGCCAGCAGCTCGCGACAGATCTTGGGCGGGGAGCTGTTTTTT. Translated, it gives CASSSRQILGGELFF.

This sequence joins TRBV6-5 and TRBJ1-5; weak D call: TRBD1 (6 bases). Deletions cut 6 bases from V and 5 bases from J, with 14 bases between. The CDR3 has 14 amino acids. CDR1 and CDR2 (germline): MNHEY, SVGAGI. CDR3 in DNA: TGTGCCAGCAGCCTCGAACAGGGCGATCAGCCCCAGCATTTT. It is translated as CASSLEQGDQPQHF.

The genes are TRBV7-7 and TRBJ2-3, with D possibly matching TRBD2 (5 bases). CDR1 and CDR2 (germline): SSHAT, FNYEAQ (reference sequence). The CDR3 sequence is 13 residues long. The V end was cut by 8 bases, the J end by 6 bases, with 15 bases between. The CDR3 sequence is CASSNSIADTQYF. The CDR3 nucleotides are TGTGCCAGCTCCAACTCAATAGCGGATACGCAGTATTTT.

The chain carries TRBV29-1 and TRBJ1-5; no definite D call. Germline loops: CDR1 SQVTM, CDR2 ANQGSEA. Between the trimmed V and J ends, which lost 7 bases and 13 bases, there was a span of 20 bases. The CDR3 runs to 12 residues. CDR3: CSAITREGLQHF. In nucleotides, the CDR3 is TGCAGCGCGATTACCCGGGAGGGTTTACAGCATTTT.

The V and J genes are TRBV11-2 and TRBJ2-7; TRBD2 might be the D (6 bases). The length of the CDR3 is 15 residues. V was cut by 1 base and J by 0 bases, with 10 bases left in between. Germline lookup yields CDR1 SGHAT and CDR2 FQNNGV. In DNA, the CDR3 is TGTGCCAGCAGCTTAGGCGGGACGGGCTCCTACGAGCAGTACTTC. Its protein is CASSLGGTGSYEQYF.

CDR3 nucleotides: TGTGCCAGCAGCTCCAACAGCTATGGCTACACCTTC. Translating gives CASSSNSYGYTF. The rearrangement joins TRBV12-3 or TRBV12-4 to TRBJ1-2; D remains ambiguous. The CDR3 totals 12 residues. V was shortened by 6 bases and J by 4 bases, with 9 bases between the two germline ends.

CDR3 DNA sequence: TGTGCCAGCAGCGGAACATCGGGACTAGCCTCCGATACGCAGTATTTT. Translated: CASSGTSGLASDTQYF. The rearrangement joins TRBV9 to TRBJ2-3; 9 positions agree with TRBD2. The CDR3 spans 16 residues. In germline, CDR1 is SGDLS, CDR2 YYNGEE. The trim removed 3 bases at V and 6 bases at J, leaving 11 bases unmatched.

The chain couples TRBV6-5 to TRBJ2-2; 7 nucleotides line up with TRBD1. V gave up 7 bases and J gave up 4 bases; unmatched junction bases: 9. This CDR3 has 15 residues. CDR1 and CDR2 (germline): MNHEY, SVGAGI. CDR3 amino acids: CASTRWTGLTGELFF. The CDR3 DNA is TGTGCCAGCACCAGATGGACAGGTCTCACCGGGGAGCTGTTTTTT.

V is TRBV13 and J is TRBJ1-2; 7 bases fit TRBD1. Germline V lookup: CDR1 PRHDT, CDR2 FYEKMQ (reference sequence). Unmatched junction bases numbered 13, after V lost 4 bases and J lost 5 bases. The CDR3 has 16 residues. This CDR3 is CASSSFVQGLGYGYTF. DNA for the CDR3: TGTGCCAGCAGCTCCTTCGTACAGGGGCTCGGGTATGGCTACACCTTC. The entire variable domain, with the rest obtained from reference TRBV13 and TRBJ1-2, is as follows: AAGVIQSPRHLIKEKRETATLKCYPIPRHDTVYWYQQGPGQDPQFLISFYEKMQSDKGSIPDRFSAQQFSDYHSELNMSSLELGDSALYFCASSSFVQGLGYGYTFGSGTRLTVV.

The gene calls are TRBV9 and TRBJ1-2; a weak D match, TRBD1 (5 bases). Trimming took 4 bases from V and 5 from J, leaving 21 bases between them. The length of the CDR3 is 16 residues. Germline V CDR1 and CDR2: SGDLS, YYNGEE. The CDR3 loop reads CASSSIGTALGYGYTF. The CDR3 DNA follows: TGTGCCAGCAGCTCTATTGGGACTGCCCTAGGGTATGGCTACACCTTC.

The CDR3 reads CASSVVGQWGDEQYF. The CDR3 DNA follows: TGTGCCAGCAGCGTAGTCGGACAATGGGGCGACGAGCAGTACTTC. The chain employs TRBV9 and TRBJ2-7, with D possibly TRBD1 on 5 matching bases. This CDR3 contains 15 residues. Germline-derived CDR1 and CDR2 are SGDLS and YYNGEE. Trimming left V 0 bases short and J 5 bases short, with 15 bases between.

This chain joins TRBV7-2 and TRBJ2-5; TRBD2 agrees at 7 bases. With V trimmed by 5 bases and J by 5 bases, 20 bases remained unmatched. The CDR3 totals 18 residues. CDR1 and CDR2 (germline): SGHTA, FQGNSA. CDR3 sequence reads: CASSPLIAPAGPTETQYF. CDR3 sequence (DNA): TGTGCCAGCAGCCCCTTAATTGCCCCAGCGGGGCCGACGGAGACCCAGTACTTC.

About this clone: The DNA is left out, because the CDR3 cannot be placed on it with certainty; the CDR3 is given as TCRdb lists it. The chain has TRBV21-1 and TRBJ2-2; TRBD1 is taken as the D call from the table, unchecked against the DNA. TRBV21-1 is a documented pseudogene. The CDR3 is 16 residues long, ends included. CDR3 amino acids: CASSKVGAGNTGELFF.

In its sample, this clone was seen once. The rearrangement uses TRBV19 and TRBJ2-7, with TRBD1 matching 10 bases. The germline V gene has CDR1 LNHDA and CDR2 SQIVND (reference sequence). The length of the CDR3 is 17 residues. V dropped 1 base and J dropped 2; count of bases not matched to a gene: 8. CDR3 coding DNA: TGTGCCAGTAGTATAGCACGACAGGGGGCGGCCCCCTACGAGCAGTACTTC. As protein: CASSIARQGAAPYEQYF.

This chain uses TRBV25-1 with TRBJ2-3; 9 bases are a match to TRBD1. Germline-derived CDR1 and CDR2 are MGHDK and SYGVNS. The CDR3 has 17 residues. The J segment lost 3 bases and the V segment lost 2 bases, leaving 9 bases of the junction unmatched. The CDR3 DNA is TGTGCCAGCAGTGAAGGCAATGGACAGGGGAGAACAGATACGCAGTATTTT. It is translated as CASSEGNGQGRTDTQYF.

The chain uses TRBV19 and TRBJ2-2; D is perhaps TRBD1 (6 bases). Germline V gives CDR1 LNHDA, CDR2 SQIVND (reference sequence). The CDR3 contains 18 residues. Deletions cut 3 bases from V and 4 bases from J, with 21 bases between. The CDR3 region is CASSIWGPRGVGTGELFF. For the CDR3, the DNA is TGTGCCAGTAGTATTTGGGGACCCAGGGGAGTGGGCACCGGGGAGCTGTTTTTT.

The chain has TRBV5-1 and TRBJ2-7; the match to TRBD2 covers 13 bases. Germline V lookup: CDR1 SGHRS, CDR2 YFSETQ. V lost 3 bases, J lost 2 bases, and 8 bases stayed unmatched. This CDR3 spans 17 amino acids. The CDR3 reads CASSWEATSGGAYEQYF. In DNA, the CDR3 is TGCGCCAGCAGCTGGGAGGCTACTAGCGGGGGGGCCTACGAGCAGTACTTC.